A single sample gave rise to the 8 T cell receptor beta chains below, sequenced in a study of cytomegalovirus exposure and HLA in healthy donors. Researchers ran the PCR with 60 Vbeta and 13 Jbeta primers. Method: immunoSEQ multiplex PCR; TCRdb's copy keeps in-frame clones and lacks some. The repertoire has under 90,000 clones, around three quarters of them found once; the top ten carry approximately 7.2%. The sequencing input was PBMCs. The receptor source for this set is a woman in her thirties or forties in good health and CMV-seronegative.

The gene calls are TRBV9 and TRBJ1-3; 7 bases align to TRBD1. Germline V lookup: CDR1 SGDLS, CDR2 YYNGEE. The V and J ends lost 4 bases and 2 bases, in that order; junction bases with no gene match: 9. This CDR3 has 16 residues. The CDR3 DNA is TGTGCCAGCAGCCCCCGAGACAGGGAGCCTGGAAACACCATATATTTT. The encoded protein is CASSPRDREPGNTIYF.

This chain connects TRBV6-6 to TRBJ2-5, with 12 bases lining up with TRBD1. CDR3 length equals 15 residues. Trimming cost V 6 bases and J 5 bases; bases outside gene matches: 7. CDR1 MNHNY and CDR2 SVGAGI come from the germline V gene (reference sequence). The CDR3 region is CASRSPGQGAETQYF. CDR3 DNA sequence: TGTGCCAGCAGGTCTCCGGGACAGGGGGCTGAGACCCAGTACTTC.

V usage is TRBV7-2 and J usage is TRBJ2-3; 7 bases fit TRBD1. CDR3 length: 15 amino acids. Unmatched junction bases numbered 3, after V lost 1 base and J lost 2 bases. Germline CDR1 is SGHTA and CDR2 is FQGNSA. The CDR3 DNA follows: TGTGCCAGCAGCTTAGAAGGGGGCAACACAGATACGCAGTATTTT. It specifies CASSLEGGNTDTQYF.

As concerns this clone: Germline is not matched at one junction end, which may reflect a read error. The V call is TRBV30, the J call TRBJ2-7; TRBD1 matches 7 bases. The CDR3 length is 11 residues. The germline V gene encodes CDR1 GTSNPN and CDR2 SVGIG (reference sequence). The CDR3 region is CAWSAGQLISF. DNA for the CDR3: TGTGCCTGGAGTGCGGGACAGCTAATCTCCTTC. Full variable domain (outside the CDR3, taken from reference TRBV30 and TRBJ2-7): SQTIHQWPATLVQPVGSPLSLECTVEGTSNPNLYWYRQAAGRGLQLLFYSVGIGQISSEVPQNLSASRPQDRQFILSSKKLLLSDSGFYLCAWSAGQLISFGPGTRLTVT.

The gene calls are TRBV18 and TRBJ2-7; 10 bases are a match to TRBD2. Trimming took 3 bases from V and 6 from J; bases not matched to a gene: 11. Looked up from germline, CDR1 is KGHSH and CDR2 is LQKENI. The CDR3 has 16 residues. This CDR3 reads CASSPTISGGTLEQYF. CDR3 nucleotides: TGTGCCAGCTCACCTACTATTAGCGGGGGGACTCTCGAGCAGTACTTC.

DNA of the CDR3: TGTGCCAGCAGCTTAAGGGAGGGACTAGCGGGTAGCTCCTACAATGAGCAGTTCTTC. It yields the protein CASSLREGLAGSSYNEQFF. This chain uses TRBV7-9 with TRBJ2-1; 12 nucleotides agree with TRBD2. The CDR3 runs 19 residues. CDR1 is SEHNR, CDR2 FQNEAQ, per germline (reference sequence). Losses at the gene ends were 2 bases for V and 0 bases for J; bases not matched to a gene: 8.

About this clone itself: Relative to the germline gene, one junction end is altered; a read error may explain this. V usage is TRBV10-1 and J usage is TRBJ1-1; possibly TRBD1 for D (6 bases). Germline V gives CDR1 WNHNN, CDR2 SYGVQD (reference sequence). The CDR3 loop spans 13 amino acids. The CDR3, as DNA: TGCGCCAGCAGACAGGGAGAGAACGCTGAAGCTTTCTTT. Translation: CASRQGENAEAFF.

This clone was observed a handful of times. The rearrangement links TRBV5-4 to TRBJ1-1; D ambiguous. In germline, CDR1 is SGHNT, CDR2 YYREEE (reference sequence). Trimming removed 0 bases at V and 2 bases at J, with 5 bases between. The CDR3 runs to 13 residues. CDR3 sequence reads: CASSLDSNTEAFF. CDR3 coding DNA: TGTGCCAGCAGCTTGGACAGTAACACTGAAGCTTTCTTT.